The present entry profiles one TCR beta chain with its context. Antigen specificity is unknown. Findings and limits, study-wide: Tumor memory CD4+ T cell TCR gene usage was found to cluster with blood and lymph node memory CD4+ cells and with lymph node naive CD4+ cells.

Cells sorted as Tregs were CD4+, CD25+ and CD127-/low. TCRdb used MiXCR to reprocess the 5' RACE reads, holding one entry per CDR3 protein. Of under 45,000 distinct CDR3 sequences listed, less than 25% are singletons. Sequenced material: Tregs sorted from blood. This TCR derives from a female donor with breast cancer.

This chain's CDR3 is CAWSELGQGSYNEQFF. The CDR3 DNA sequence: TGTGCCTGGAGTGAACTTGGACAGGGGTCCTACAATGAGCAGTTCTTC. The chain is built from TRBV30 and TRBJ2-1, with 9 bases that match TRBD1. CDR1 and CDR2 from the germline V gene are GTSNPN and SVGIG (reference sequence). The CDR3 is 16 residues long. V shed 1 base and J 1 base; nucleotides not matched to a gene: 5.